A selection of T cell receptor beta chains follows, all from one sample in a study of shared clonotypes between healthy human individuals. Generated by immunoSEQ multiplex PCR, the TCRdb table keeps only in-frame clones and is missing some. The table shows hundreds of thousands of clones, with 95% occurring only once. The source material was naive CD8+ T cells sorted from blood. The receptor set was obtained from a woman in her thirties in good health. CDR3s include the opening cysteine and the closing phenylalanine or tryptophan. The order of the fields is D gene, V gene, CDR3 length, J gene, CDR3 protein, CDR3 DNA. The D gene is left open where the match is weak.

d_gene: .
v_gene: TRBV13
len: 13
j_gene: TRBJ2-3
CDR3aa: CASSLGSTDTQYF
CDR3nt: TGTGCCAGCAGCTTAGGTTCCACAGATACGCAGTATTTT

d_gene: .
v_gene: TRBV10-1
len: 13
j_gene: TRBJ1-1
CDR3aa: CASSELMNTEAFF
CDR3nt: TGCGCCAGCAGTGAGCTGATGAACACTGAAGCTTTCTTT

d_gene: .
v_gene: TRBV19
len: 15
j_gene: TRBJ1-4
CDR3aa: CASSTDVAYNEKLFF
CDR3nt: TGTGCCAGTAGTACTGACGTCGCCTATAATGAAAAACTGTTTTTT

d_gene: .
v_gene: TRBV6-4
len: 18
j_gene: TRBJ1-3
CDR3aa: CASSIPTKGNDVGNTIYF
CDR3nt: TGTGCCAGCAGTATCCCCACCAAGGGAAACGACGTAGGAAACACCATATATTTT

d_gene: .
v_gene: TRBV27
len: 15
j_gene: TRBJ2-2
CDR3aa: CASSSDTENTGELFF
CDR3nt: TGTGCCAGCAGTTCCGACACCGAGAACACCGGGGAGCTGTTTTTT

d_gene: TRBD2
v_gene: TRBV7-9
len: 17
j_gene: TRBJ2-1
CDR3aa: CASSPRLAGRSYNEQFF
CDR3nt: TGTGCCAGCAGCCCCCGACTAGCGGGACGATCCTACAATGAGCAGTTCTTC

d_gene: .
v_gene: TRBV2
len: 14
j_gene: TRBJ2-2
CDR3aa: CASSSSRETGELFF
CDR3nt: TGTGCCAGCAGCAGCTCCCGGGAGACCGGGGAGCTGTTTTTT

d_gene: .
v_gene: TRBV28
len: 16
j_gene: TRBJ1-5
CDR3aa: CASSILGAAVEQPQHF
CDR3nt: TGTGCCAGCAGCATCCTGGGGGCAGCGGTTGAGCAGCCCCAGCATTTT

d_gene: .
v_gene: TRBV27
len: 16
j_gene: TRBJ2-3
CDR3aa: CASLKTPGSGFDTQYF
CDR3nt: TGTGCCAGCCTAAAAACCCCCGGTAGCGGATTCGATACGCAGTATTTT

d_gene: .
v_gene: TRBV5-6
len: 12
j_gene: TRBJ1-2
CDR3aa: CASSLELHGYTF
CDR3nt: TGTGCCAGCAGCTTGGAGCTTCATGGCTACACCTTC